This T cell receptor (beta chain) was recovered during a study of cytomegalovirus exposure and HLA in healthy donors. Regarding this clone: Its antigen remains unknown.

Study results and limitations: In terms of immune exposure information, only CMV serostatus was available. Exclusion as indistinguishable affected some V segments, including TRBV6-2 and TRBV6-3. Earlier results showed most TCR beta V segments being productive about 87% or about 30% of the time.

Germline V gives CDR1 ENHRY, CDR2 SYGVKD. CDR3 length: 13 residues. Deletions cut 10 bases from V and 6 bases from J, with 18 bases between. Although they were nominally healthy when sampled, donors likely had unrecorded immune exposures. Vbeta (60) and Jbeta (13) primers were used in the PCR. Assay: immunoSEQ multiplex PCR; the TCRdb copy retains only in-frame clones and omits some. The sample has under 100,000 clones; 78% are singletons. This sequence was found in a man younger than 35 in good health and CMV-seropositive. The V call is TRBV10-3, the J call TRBJ1-2; D ambiguous. The sample comprised PBMCs. CDR3 amino acids: CATHPGGVDGYTF. The CDR3 DNA reads TGTGCCACCCACCCTGGCGGAGTAGATGGCTACACCTTC.